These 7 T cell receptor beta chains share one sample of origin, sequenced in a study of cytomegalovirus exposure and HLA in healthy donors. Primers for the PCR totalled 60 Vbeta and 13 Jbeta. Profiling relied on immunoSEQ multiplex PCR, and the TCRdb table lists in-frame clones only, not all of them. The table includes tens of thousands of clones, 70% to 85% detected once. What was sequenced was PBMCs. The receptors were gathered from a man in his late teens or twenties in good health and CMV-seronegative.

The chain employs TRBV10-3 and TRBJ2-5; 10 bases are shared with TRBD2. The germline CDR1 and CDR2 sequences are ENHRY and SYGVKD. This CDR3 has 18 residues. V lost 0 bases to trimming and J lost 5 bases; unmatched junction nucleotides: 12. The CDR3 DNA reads TGTGCCATCAGTGAGTCGTTGGCTAGCGGGAGCCCCATGGAGACCCAGTACTTC. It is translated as CAISESLASGSPMETQYF.

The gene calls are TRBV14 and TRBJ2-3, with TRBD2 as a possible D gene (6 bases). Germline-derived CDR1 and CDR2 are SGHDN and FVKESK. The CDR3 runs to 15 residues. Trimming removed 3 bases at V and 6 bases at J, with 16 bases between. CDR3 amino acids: CASSQLGGVTDTQYF. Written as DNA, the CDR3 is TGTGCCAGCAGCCAGCTCGGGGGAGTAACTGATACGCAGTATTTT. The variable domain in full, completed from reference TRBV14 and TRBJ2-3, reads EAGVTQFPSHSVIEKGQTVTLRCDPISGHDNLYWYRRVMGKEIKFLLHFVKESKQDESGMPNNRFLAERTGGTYSTLKVQPAELEDSGVYFCASSQLGGVTDTQYFGPGTRLTVL.

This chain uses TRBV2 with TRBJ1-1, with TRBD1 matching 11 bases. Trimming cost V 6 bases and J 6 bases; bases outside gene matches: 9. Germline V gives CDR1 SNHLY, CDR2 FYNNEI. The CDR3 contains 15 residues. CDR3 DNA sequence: TGTGCCAGCAGGTACACGGGACAGGGGGGATCTGAAGCTTTCTTT. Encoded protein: CASRYTGQGGSEAFF.

In DNA, the CDR3 is TGCGCCAGCAGCCCCCCTAGCGGGAGGACCTACGAGCAGTACTTC. Protein product: CASSPPSGRTYEQYF. The V gene is TRBV4-1, the J gene TRBJ2-7, with 11 nucleotides matching TRBD2. Germline CDR1 reads MGHRA; CDR2 reads YSYEKL. With 4 bases clipped from V and 2 bases from J, the junction kept 4 bases outside the gene matches. This CDR3 has 15 residues.

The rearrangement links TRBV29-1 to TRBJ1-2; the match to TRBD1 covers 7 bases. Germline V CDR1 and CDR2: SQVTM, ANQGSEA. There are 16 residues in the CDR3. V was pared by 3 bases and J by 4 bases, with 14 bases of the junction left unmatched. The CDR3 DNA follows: TGCAGCGTTGACGACCCACCACGACAGGGAATCTATGGCTACACCTTC. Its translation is CSVDDPPRQGIYGYTF.

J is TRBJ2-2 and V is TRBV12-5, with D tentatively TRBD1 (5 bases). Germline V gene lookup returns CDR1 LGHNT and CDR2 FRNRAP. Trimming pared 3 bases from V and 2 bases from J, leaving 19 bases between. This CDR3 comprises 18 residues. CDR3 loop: CASGFSPKQEHNTGELFF. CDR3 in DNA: TGTGCTAGTGGTTTCTCCCCAAAACAGGAACACAACACCGGGGAGCTGTTTTTT.

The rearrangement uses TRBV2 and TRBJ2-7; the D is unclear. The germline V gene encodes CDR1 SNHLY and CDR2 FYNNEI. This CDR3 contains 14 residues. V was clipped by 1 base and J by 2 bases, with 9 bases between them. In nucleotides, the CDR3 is TGTGCCAGCAGTGAAGGCGAACCCCCCTACGAGCAGTACTTC. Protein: CASSEGEPPYEQYF.